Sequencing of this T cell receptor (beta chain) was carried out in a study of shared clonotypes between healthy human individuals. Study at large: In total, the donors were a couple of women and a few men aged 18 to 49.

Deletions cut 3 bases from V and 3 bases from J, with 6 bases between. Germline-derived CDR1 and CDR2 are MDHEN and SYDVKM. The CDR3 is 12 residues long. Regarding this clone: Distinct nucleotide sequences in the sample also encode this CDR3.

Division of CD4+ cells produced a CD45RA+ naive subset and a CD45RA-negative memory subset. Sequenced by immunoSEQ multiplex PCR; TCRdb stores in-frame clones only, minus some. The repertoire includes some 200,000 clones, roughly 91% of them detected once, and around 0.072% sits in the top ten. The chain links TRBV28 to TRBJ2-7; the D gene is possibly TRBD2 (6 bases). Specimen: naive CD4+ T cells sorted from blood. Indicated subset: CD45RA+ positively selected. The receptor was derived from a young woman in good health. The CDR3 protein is CASSLTSYEQYF. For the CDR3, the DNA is TGTGCCAGCAGTTTGACTAGCTACGAGCAGTACTTC. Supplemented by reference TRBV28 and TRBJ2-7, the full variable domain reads DVKVTQSSRYLVKRTGEKVFLECVQDMDHENMFWYRQDPGLGLRLIYFSYDVKMKEKGDIPEGYSVSREKKERFSLILESASTNQTSMYLCASSLTSYEQYFGPGTRLTVT.